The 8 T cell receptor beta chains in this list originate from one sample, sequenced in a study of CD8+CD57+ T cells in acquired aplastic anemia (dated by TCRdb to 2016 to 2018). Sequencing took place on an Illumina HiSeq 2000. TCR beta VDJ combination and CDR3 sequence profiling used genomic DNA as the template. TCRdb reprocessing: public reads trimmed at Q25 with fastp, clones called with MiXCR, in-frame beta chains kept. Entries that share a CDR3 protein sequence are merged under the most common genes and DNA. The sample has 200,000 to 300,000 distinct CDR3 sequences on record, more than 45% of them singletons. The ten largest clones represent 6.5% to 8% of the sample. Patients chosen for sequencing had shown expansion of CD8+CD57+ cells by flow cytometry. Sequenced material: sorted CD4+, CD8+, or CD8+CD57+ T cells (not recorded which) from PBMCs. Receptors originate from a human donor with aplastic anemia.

The CDR3 bases are TGCGCCAGCAGCTTGGTCCGGGTGCGGGGAGGCTACACCTTC. Translation gives CASSLVRVRGGYTF. The chain carries TRBV5-1 and TRBJ1-2; D is unresolved. Germline lookup yields CDR1 SGHRS and CDR2 YFSETQ. Trimming removed 0 bases at V and 8 bases at J, with 14 bases between. The CDR3 is 14 residues long.

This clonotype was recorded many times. CDR3 region: CASSEPSLVQPQHF. The CDR3 DNA follows: TGTGCCAGCAGTGAACCTAGTTTGGTTCAGCCCCAGCATTTT. The J gene is TRBJ1-5, the V gene TRBV6-1; no clear D. The germline V gene has CDR1 MNHNS and CDR2 SASEGT. V lost 2 bases and J 6 bases, leaving 11 bases between the germline ends. The CDR3 runs to 14 residues.

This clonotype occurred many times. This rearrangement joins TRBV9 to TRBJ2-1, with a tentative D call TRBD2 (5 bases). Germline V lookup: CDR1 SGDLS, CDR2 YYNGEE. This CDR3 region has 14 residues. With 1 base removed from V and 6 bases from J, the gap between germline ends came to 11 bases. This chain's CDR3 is CASSVSGGSNEQFF. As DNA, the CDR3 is TGTGCCAGCAGCGTATCCGGAGGCAGCAATGAGCAGTTCTTC.

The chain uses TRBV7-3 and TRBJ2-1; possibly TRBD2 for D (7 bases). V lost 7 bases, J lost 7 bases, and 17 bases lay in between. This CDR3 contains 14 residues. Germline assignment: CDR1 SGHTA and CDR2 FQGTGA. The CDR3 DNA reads TGTGCCAGCATGTGGGGGGGGGCGGGGAATGAGCAGTTCTTC. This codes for CASMWGGAGNEQFF.

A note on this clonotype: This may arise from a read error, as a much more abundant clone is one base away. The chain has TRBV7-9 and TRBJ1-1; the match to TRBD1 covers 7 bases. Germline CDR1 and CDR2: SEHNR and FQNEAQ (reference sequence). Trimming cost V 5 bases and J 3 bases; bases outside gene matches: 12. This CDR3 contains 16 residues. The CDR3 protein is CASSGHRGEGHTEAFF. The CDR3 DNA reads TGTGCCAGCAGCGGACACAGGGGAGAGGGCCACACTGAAGCTTTCTTT.

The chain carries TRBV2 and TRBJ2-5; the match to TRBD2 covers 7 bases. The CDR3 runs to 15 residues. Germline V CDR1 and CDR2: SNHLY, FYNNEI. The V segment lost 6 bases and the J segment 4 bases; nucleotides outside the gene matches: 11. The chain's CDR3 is CASSSPRTGGETQYF. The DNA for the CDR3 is TGTGCCAGCAGCTCTCCTCGGACGGGGGGAGAGACCCAGTACTTC.

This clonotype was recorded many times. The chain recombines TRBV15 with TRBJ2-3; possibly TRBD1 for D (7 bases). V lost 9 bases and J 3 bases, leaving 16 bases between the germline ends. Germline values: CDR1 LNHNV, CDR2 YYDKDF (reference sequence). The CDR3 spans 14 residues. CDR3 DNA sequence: TGTGCCACGATGCGGGACAGAGAGACAGATACGCAGTATTTT. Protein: CATMRDRETDTQYF.

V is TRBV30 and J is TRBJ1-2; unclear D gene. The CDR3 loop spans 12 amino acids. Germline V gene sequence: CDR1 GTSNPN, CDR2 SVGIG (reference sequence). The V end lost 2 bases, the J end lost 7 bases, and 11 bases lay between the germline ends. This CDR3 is CAWSLAGPGYTF. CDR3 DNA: TGTGCCTGGAGTTTGGCAGGCCCTGGCTACACCTTC.